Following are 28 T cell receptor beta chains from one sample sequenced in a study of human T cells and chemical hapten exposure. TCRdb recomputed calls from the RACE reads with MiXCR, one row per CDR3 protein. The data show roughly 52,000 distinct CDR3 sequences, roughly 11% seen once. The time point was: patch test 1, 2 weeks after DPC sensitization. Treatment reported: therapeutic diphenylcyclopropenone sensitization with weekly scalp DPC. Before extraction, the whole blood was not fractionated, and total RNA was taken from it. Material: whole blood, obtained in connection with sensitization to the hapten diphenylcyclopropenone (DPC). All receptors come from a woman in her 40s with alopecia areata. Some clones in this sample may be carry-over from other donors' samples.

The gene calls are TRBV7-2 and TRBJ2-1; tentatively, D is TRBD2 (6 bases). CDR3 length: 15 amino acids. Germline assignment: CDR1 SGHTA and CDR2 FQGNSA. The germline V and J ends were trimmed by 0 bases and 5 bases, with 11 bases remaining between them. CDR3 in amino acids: CASSLAIGSHNEQFF. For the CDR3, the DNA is TGTGCCAGCAGCTTAGCGATCGGGAGTCACAATGAGCAGTTCTTC.

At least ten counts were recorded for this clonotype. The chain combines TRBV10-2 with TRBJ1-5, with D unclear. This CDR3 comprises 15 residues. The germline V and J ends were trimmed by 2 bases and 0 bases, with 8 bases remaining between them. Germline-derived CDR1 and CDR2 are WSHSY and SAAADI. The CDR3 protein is CASSEGLYSNQPQHF. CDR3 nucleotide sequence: TGCGCCAGCAGTGAGGGCCTATATAGCAATCAGCCCCAGCATTTT.

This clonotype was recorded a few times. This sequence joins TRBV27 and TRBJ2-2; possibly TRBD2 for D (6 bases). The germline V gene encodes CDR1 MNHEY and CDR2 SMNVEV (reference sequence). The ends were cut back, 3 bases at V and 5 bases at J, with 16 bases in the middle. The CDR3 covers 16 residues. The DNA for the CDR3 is TGTGCCAGCAGTTTTCATGGAGGGGAGGAGACCGGGGAGCTGTTTTTT. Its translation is CASSFHGGEETGELFF.

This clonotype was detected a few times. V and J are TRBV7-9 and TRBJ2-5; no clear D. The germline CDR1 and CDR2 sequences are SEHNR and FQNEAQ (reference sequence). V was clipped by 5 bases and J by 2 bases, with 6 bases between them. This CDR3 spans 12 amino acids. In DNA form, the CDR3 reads TGTGCCAGCAGCGACCAGCAAGAGACCCAGTACTTC. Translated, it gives CASSDQQETQYF.

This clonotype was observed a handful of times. CDR3 protein: CASSSMGQGAQPQHF. In DNA, the CDR3 is TGTGCCAGCTCGAGTATGGGACAGGGGGCTCAGCCCCAGCATTTT. The chain recombines TRBV18 with TRBJ1-5; TRBD1 matches at 12 bases. The V and J ends lost 6 bases and 6 bases, in that order; junction bases with no gene match: 6. The CDR3 spans 15 residues. CDR1 is KGHSH, CDR2 LQKENI, per germline.

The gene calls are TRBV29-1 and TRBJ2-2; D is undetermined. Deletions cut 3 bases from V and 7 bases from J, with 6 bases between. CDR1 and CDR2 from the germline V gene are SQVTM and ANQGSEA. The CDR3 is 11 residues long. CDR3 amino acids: CSVDRYGELFF. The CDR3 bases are TGCAGCGTTGACCGCTACGGGGAGCTGTTTTTT.

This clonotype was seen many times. CDR3 sequence: CASSEDREDQPQHF. The CDR3 DNA follows: TGTGCCAGCAGTGAGGACAGGGAGGATCAGCCCCAGCATTTT. This chain joins TRBV6-2 or TRBV6-3 and TRBJ1-5; 8 bases align to TRBD1. This CDR3 is 14 amino acids long. Germline V CDR1 and CDR2: MNHEY, SVGEGT. After removal of 5 bases from V and 5 bases from J, the junction contained 5 bases not matched to a gene.

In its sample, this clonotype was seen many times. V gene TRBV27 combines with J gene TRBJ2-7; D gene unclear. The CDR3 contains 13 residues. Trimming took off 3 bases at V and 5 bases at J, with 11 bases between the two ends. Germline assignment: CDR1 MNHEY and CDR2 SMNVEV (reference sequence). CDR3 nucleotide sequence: TGTGCCAGCAGTTTCGGACCAAATAACGAGCAGTACTTC. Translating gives CASSFGPNNEQYF.

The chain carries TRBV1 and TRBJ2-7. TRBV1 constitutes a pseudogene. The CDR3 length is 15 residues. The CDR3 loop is CTSSPNRIDDYEQYF. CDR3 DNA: TGCACCAGCAGCCCCAACCGGATTGACGACTACGAGCAGTACTTC.

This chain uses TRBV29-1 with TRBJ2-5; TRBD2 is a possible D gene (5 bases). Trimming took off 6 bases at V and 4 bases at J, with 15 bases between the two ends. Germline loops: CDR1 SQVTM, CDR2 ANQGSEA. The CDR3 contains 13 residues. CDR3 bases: TGCAGCGTACAGATCCTCGCGGGAGAGACCCAGTACTTC. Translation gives CSVQILAGETQYF.

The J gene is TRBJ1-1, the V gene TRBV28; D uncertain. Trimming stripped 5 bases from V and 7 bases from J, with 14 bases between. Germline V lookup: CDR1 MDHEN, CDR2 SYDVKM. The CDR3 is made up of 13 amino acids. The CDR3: CASSLGRRHEAFF. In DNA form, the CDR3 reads TGTGCCAGCAGTCTCGGGCGCCGCCATGAAGCTTTCTTT.

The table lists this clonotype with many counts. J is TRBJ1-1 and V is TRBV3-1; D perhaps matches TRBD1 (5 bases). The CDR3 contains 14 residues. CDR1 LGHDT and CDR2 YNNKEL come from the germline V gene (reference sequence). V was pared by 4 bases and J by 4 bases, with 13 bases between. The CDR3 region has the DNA TGTGCCAGCAGCCCCCCAGGGTCTGGCACTGAAGCTTTCTTT. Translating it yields CASSPPGSGTEAFF.

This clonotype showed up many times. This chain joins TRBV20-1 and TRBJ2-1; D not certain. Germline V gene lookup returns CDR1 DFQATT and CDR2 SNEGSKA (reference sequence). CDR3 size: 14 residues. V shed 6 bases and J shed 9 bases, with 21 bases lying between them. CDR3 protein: CSAAPSFGFGEQFF. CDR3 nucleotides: TGCAGTGCCGCCCCGAGTTTTGGGTTCGGTGAGCAGTTCTTC.

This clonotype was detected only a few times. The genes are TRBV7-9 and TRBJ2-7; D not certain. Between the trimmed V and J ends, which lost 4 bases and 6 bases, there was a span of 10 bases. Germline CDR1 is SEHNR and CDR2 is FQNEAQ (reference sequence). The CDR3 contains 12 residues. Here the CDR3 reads CASSSSPPEQYF. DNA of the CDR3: TGTGCCAGCAGCTCCTCCCCTCCCGAGCAGTACTTC.

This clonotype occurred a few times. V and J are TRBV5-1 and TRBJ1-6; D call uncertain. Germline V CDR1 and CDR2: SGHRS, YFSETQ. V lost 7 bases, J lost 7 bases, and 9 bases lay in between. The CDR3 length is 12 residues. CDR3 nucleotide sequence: TGCGCCAGCGATACGGAGAATTCACCCCTCCACTTT. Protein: CASDTENSPLHF. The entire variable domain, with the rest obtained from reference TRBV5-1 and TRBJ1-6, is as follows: KAGVTQTPRYLIKTRGQQVTLSCSPISGHRSVSWYQQTPGQGLQFLFEYFSETQRNKGNFPGRFSGRQFSNSRSEMNVSTLELGDSALYLCASDTENSPLHFGNGTRLTVT.

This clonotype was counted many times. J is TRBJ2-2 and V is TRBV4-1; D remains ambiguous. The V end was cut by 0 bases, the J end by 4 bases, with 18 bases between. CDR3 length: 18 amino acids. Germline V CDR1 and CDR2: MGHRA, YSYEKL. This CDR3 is CASSQETLSEGSTGELFF. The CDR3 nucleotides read TGCGCCAGCAGCCAAGAAACCCTGTCCGAAGGGTCCACCGGGGAGCTGTTTTTT.

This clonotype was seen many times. This chain's CDR3 is CASSMGDKETQYF. The CDR3 DNA reads as TGTGCCAGCAGCATGGGGGACAAAGAGACCCAGTACTTC. The chain carries TRBV11-2 and TRBJ2-5; TRBD1 is a possible D gene (6 bases). V was pared by 5 bases and J by 3 bases, with 10 bases between. The CDR3 consists of 13 residues. Germline assignment: CDR1 SGHAT and CDR2 FQNNGV.

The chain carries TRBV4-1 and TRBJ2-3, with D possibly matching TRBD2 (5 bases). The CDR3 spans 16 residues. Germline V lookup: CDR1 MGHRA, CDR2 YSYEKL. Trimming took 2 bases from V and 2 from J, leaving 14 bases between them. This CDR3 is CASSQWLADSTDTQYF. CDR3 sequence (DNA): TGCGCCAGCAGCCAATGGCTAGCTGACTCCACAGATACGCAGTATTTT.

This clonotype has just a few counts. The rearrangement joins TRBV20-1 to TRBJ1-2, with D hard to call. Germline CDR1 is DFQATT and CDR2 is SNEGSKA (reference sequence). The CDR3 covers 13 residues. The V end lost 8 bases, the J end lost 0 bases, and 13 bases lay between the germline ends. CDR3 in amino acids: CSSPGRSNYGYTF. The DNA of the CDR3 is TGCAGTTCCCCGGGCCGGTCTAACTATGGCTACACCTTC.

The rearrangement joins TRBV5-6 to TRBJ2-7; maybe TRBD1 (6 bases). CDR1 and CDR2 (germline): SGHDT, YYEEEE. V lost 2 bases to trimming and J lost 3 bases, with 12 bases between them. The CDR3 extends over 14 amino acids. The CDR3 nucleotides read TGTGCCAGCAGCTTCTCAGGGGCCGTCTACGAGCAGTACTTC. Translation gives CASSFSGAVYEQYF.

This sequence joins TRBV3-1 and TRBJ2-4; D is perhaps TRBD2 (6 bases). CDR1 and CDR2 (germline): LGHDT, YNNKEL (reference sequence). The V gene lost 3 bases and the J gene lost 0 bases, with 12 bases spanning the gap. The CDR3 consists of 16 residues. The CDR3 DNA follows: TGTGCCAGCAGCCACCAGCTAGCGAAAGCCAAAAACATTCAGTACTTC. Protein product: CASSHQLAKAKNIQYF. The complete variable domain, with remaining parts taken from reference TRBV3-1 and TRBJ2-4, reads DTAVSQTPKYLVTQMGNDKSIKCEQNLGHDTMYWYKQDSKKFLKIMFSYNNKELIINETVPNRFSPKSPDKAHLNLHINSLELGDSAVYFCASSHQLAKAKNIQYFGAGTRLSVL.

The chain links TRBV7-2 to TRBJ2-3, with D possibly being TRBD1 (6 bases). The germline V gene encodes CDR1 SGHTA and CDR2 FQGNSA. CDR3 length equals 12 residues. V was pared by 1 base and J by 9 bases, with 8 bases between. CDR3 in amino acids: CASSLVQGTQYF. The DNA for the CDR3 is TGTGCCAGCAGCTTAGTGCAGGGGACGCAGTATTTT.

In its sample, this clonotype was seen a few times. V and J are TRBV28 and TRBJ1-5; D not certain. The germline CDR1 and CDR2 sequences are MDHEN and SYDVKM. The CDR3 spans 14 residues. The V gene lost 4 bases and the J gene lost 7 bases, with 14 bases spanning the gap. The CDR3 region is CASSSSTISQPQHF. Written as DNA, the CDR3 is TGTGCCAGCAGTTCCTCCACAATATCCCAGCCCCAGCATTTT.

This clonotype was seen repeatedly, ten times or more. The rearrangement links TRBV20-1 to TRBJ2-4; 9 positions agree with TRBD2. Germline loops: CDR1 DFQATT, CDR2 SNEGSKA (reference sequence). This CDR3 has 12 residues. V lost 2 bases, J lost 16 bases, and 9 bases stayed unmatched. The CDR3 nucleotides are TGCAGTGCTAGACCACCTAGCGGGATGAAATACTTC. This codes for CSARPPSGMKYF.

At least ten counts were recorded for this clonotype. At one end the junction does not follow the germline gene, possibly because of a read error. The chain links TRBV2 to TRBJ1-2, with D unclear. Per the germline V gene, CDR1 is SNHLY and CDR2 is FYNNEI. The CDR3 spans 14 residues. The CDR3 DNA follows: TGTGCCAGCAGTGAAGAGGACCGGAACTCTGGCTACACCTTC. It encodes CASSEEDRNSGYTF.

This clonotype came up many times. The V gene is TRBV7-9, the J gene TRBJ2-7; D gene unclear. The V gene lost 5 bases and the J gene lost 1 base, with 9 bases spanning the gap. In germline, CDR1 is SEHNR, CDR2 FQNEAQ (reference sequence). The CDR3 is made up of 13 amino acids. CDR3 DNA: TGTGCCAGCAGCCCTCACGGATCCTACGAGCAGTACTTC. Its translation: CASSPHGSYEQYF.

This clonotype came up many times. The DNA of the CDR3 is TGTGCCAGCTCCCCGGGGGCGGATCAGCCCCAGCATTTT. Protein sequence: CASSPGADQPQHF. The J gene is TRBJ1-5, the V gene TRBV18, with D tentatively TRBD1 (6 bases). Trimming pared 6 bases from V and 5 bases from J, leaving 11 bases between. This CDR3 has 13 amino acids. Germline V gene lookup returns CDR1 KGHSH and CDR2 LQKENI.

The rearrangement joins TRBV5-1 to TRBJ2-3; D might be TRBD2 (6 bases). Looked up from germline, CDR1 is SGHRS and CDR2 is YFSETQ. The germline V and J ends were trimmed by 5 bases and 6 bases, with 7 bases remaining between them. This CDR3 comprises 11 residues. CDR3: CASREGDTQYF. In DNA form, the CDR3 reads TGCGCCAGCAGGGAGGGCGATACGCAGTATTTT.